These T cell receptor beta chains were read from a single sample in a study of shared clonotypes between healthy human individuals. Sequencing used immunoSEQ multiplex PCR; TCRdb keeps in-frame clones, though not all of them. Here the sample spans hundreds of thousands of clones, about 96% being singletons. The specimen was naive CD8+ T cells sorted from blood. Every receptor here comes from a woman aged 25-40 years in good health. CDR3s include the opening cysteine and the closing phenylalanine or tryptophan. The D gene is left open where the match is weak. Where a row states a size, it is once, few, many or the class of an expanded clone; other rows omit it.

clone_size	d_call	v_call	j_call	cdr3_aa	cdr3_nt
-	-	TRBV5-1	TRBJ2-7	CASSLGWAGSSYEQYF	TGCGCCAGCAGCTTGGGGTGGGCGGGGAGCTCCTACGAGCAGTACTTC
-	-	TRBV11-2	TRBJ2-7	CASSLDGPGEETYHEQYF	TGTGCCAGCAGCTTAGACGGGCCCGGAGAGGAGACGTACCACGAGCAGTACTTC
-	TRBD2	TRBV5-1	TRBJ2-1	CASSGRLEGGVYNEQFF	TGCGCCAGCAGCGGGCGTTTGGAGGGAGGGGTTTACAATGAGCAGTTCTTC
-	TRBD1	TRBV9	TRBJ1-1	CASSTYPGTVGTEAFF	TGTGCCAGCAGCACCTACCCCGGGACAGTGGGCACTGAAGCTTTCTTT
-	-	TRBV9	TRBJ1-1	CASSVEGNTEAFF	TGTGCCAGCAGCGTAGAGGGGAACACTGAAGCTTTCTTT
-	TRBD1	TRBV10-1	TRBJ2-7	CASSLDRDVHEQYF	TGCGCCAGCAGTTTGGACAGGGATGTCCACGAGCAGTACTTC
-	-	TRBV2	TRBJ1-3	CASSEAPPAGDTIYF	TGTGCCAGCAGTGAAGCCCCCCCAGCCGGAGACACCATATATTTT
-	-	TRBV28	TRBJ2-5	CASSLSEVLELETQYF	TGTGCCAGCAGTTTATCCGAGGTCCTAGAATTGGAGACCCAGTACTTC
-	-	TRBV29-1	TRBJ2-7	CSVGGRGLYEQYF	TGCAGCGTGGGAGGCAGGGGTCTTTACGAGCAGTACTTC
-	TRBD1	TRBV19	TRBJ2-7	CASDPGQGSYEQYF	TGTGCCAGTGATCCGGGACAGGGTTCCTACGAGCAGTACTTC
-	-	TRBV28	TRBJ1-5	CASSLWGPDQPQHF	TGTGCCAGCAGTTTATGGGGGCCCGATCAGCCCCAGCATTTT
-	-	TRBV6-5	TRBJ2-7	CASRLVKGSPYEQYF	TGTGCCAGCCGTCTGGTTAAGGGTTCTCCCTACGAGCAGTACTTC
-	-	TRBV9	TRBJ2-1	CASSLSYSYNEQFF	TGTGCCAGCAGCCTTAGTTACTCCTACAATGAGCAGTTCTTC
-	TRBD1	TRBV10-3	TRBJ2-7	CAIGDRGRREQYF	TGTGCCATCGGGGACAGGGGGCGCCGCGAGCAGTACTTC
-	-	TRBV19	TRBJ2-6	CASIGANVLTF	TGTGCCAGTATTGGGGCCAACGTCCTGACTTTC
-	-	TRBV10-2	TRBJ2-7	CAIPGQHYEQYF	TGCGCCATCCCGGGACAACACTACGAGCAGTACTTC
-	-	TRBV27	TRBJ1-1	CASSFGHSDTEAFF	TGTGCCAGCAGTTTTGGACATTCGGACACTGAAGCTTTCTTT
-	TRBD1	TRBV27	TRBJ2-1	CASRIDRGVHNEQFF	TGTGCCAGCAGGATTGACAGGGGAGTCCACAATGAGCAGTTCTTC
-	-	TRBV5-1	TRBJ2-2	CASSLGGSGTGELFF	TGCGCCAGCAGCTTGGGCGGATCAGGTACCGGGGAGCTGTTTTTT
-	-	TRBV28	TRBJ2-7	CASAPRVPYEQYF	TGTGCCAGCGCCCCCAGGGTACCCTACGAGCAGTACTTC
-	-	TRBV25-1	TRBJ2-1	CASSEQTDQEQFF	TGTGCCAGCAGTGAACAGACCGACCAAGAGCAGTTCTTC
-	-	TRBV4-1	TRBJ2-1	CASSQDWPGENEQFF	TGCGCCAGCAGCCAAGATTGGCCTGGGGAGAATGAGCAGTTCTTC
-	-	TRBV28	TRBJ1-5	CASSFDHSNQPQHF	TGTGCCAGCAGTTTCGACCATAGCAATCAGCCCCAGCATTTT
once	-	TRBV5-6	TRBJ2-7	CASSLQGKVSEQYF	TGTGCCAGCAGCTTGCAGGGGAAGGTTTCCGAGCAGTACTTC
-	TRBD1	TRBV28	TRBJ2-4	CASSVRGRAAKNIQYF	TGTGCCAGCAGTGTTAGGGGGCGAGCAGCCAAAAACATTCAGTACTTC
-	TRBD2	TRBV28	TRBJ2-7	CASSLFASGIYEQYF	TGTGCCAGCAGTTTATTTGCTAGCGGGATTTACGAGCAGTACTTC
-	-	TRBV19	TRBJ1-4	CASSQDSTNEKLFF	TGTGCCAGTAGCCAAGACAGTACTAATGAAAAACTGTTTTTT
-	-	TRBV11-2	TRBJ2-2	CASSPPGGRRRTGELFF	TGTGCCAGCAGCCCCCCGGGGGGCAGGCGGAGAACCGGGGAGCTGTTTTTT
-	-	TRBV25-1	TRBJ2-7	CASRRTGEGYEQYF	TGTGCCAGCAGAAGAACAGGAGAGGGCTACGAGCAGTACTTC
-	-	TRBV28	TRBJ1-4	CASSTPTESTTNEKLFF	TGTGCCAGCAGTACCCCGACGGAATCTACAACTAATGAAAAACTGTTTTTT
-	-	TRBV27	TRBJ1-1	CASSLWPSENTEAFF	TGTGCCAGCAGTTTATGGCCCAGTGAGAACACTGAAGCTTTCTTT
-	-	TRBV18	TRBJ2-2	CASSPPSLTGELFF	TGTGCCAGCTCACCACCTTCCTTAACCGGGGAGCTGTTTTTT
-	TRBD2	TRBV27	TRBJ2-1	CASSLSSGRLYNEQFF	TGTGCCAGCAGTTTATCTAGCGGGAGGTTGTACAATGAGCAGTTCTTC
-	-	TRBV7-6	TRBJ2-1	CASSPLIAPQPGVEQFF	TGTGCCAGCAGCCCACTTATAGCTCCCCAACCAGGGGTTGAGCAGTTCTTC
-	TRBD1	TRBV5-1	TRBJ2-5	CASSPLWTGGQETQYF	TGCGCCAGCAGCCCACTCTGGACAGGGGGCCAAGAGACCCAGTACTTC
-	TRBD2	TRBV6-6	TRBJ2-1	CASSYGEGAYNEQFF	TGTGCCAGCAGTTACGGGGAGGGCGCCTACAATGAGCAGTTCTTC
-	TRBD2	TRBV27	TRBJ2-1	CASSLDGRPSNEQFF	TGTGCCAGCAGTTTAGACGGGAGGCCTTCCAATGAGCAGTTCTTC
once	TRBD2	TRBV5-6	TRBJ2-2	CASSLAGSTGELFF	TGTGCCAGCAGCTTAGCGGGGTCCACCGGGGAGCTGTTTTTT
-	-	TRBV2	TRBJ2-1	CASTSEDNEQFF	TGTGCCAGCACTAGTGAGGACAATGAGCAGTTCTTC
once	-	TRBV5-6	TRBJ2-7	CASSLSLLGGPSYEQYF	TGTGCCAGCAGCCTATCCCTTTTGGGCGGCCCCTCCTACGAGCAGTACTTC
-	-	TRBV4-1	TRBJ2-7	CASSQASGTPSYEQYF	TGCGCCAGCAGCCAAGCCAGCGGGACACCATCCTACGAGCAGTACTTC
-	-	TRBV7-4	TRBJ1-5	CASSLAGYSNQPQHF	TGTGCCAGCAGCTTAGCCGGGTATAGCAATCAGCCCCAGCATTTT
-	-	TRBV20-1	TRBJ2-3	CSAPRDTQYF	TGCAGTGCGCCTAGGGATACGCAGTATTTT
-	TRBD1	TRBV12-5	TRBJ2-5	CASANRGTGSETQYF	TGTGCTAGTGCTAATAGAGGGACAGGGTCAGAGACCCAGTACTTC
-	-	TRBV5-1	TRBJ2-2	CASSPDRLGELFF	TGCGCCAGCAGCCCCGACAGGCTTGGGGAGCTGTTTTTT
-	-	TRBV7-9	TRBJ1-4	CASRPTAGATNEKLFF	TGTGCCAGCAGGCCGACAGCCGGGGCAACTAATGAAAAACTGTTTTTT
-	-	TRBV13	TRBJ2-1	CASSPRGGTNYNEQFF	TGTGCCAGCAGCCCTAGAGGGGGGACTAACTACAATGAGCAGTTCTTC
-	TRBD2	TRBV7-9	TRBJ2-1	CASTPAGGYNEQFF	TGTGCCAGCACCCCAGCGGGAGGATACAATGAGCAGTTCTTC
-	-	TRBV5-1	TRBJ1-1	CASSSRNRVGAEAFF	TGCGCCAGCAGCTCGCGGAACCGGGTCGGAGCTGAAGCTTTCTTT
-	-	TRBV6-5	TRBJ1-4	CASSLGEKLFF	TGTGCCAGCAGTCTTGGTGAAAAACTGTTTTTT
-	-	TRBV9	TRBJ1-4	CASSDSNLNEKLFF	TGTGCCAGCAGCGATAGCAATCTTAATGAAAAACTGTTTTTT
-	TRBD1	TRBV19	TRBJ2-1	CASSLGQGYPINEQFF	TGTGCCAGTAGTCTGGGACAGGGTTACCCTATCAATGAGCAGTTCTTC
once	-	TRBV19	TRBJ2-7	CASSSGLSYEQYF	TGTGCCAGTAGTAGCGGCCTCTCCTACGAGCAGTACTTC